This TCR beta chain was sequenced in a study of blood T cell repertoires in COVID-19. Study-wide context: COVID-19 samples collected from the United States, Italy and Spain covered acute and convalescent phases. In each case, the material was cDNA or gDNA derived from T cells, B-cell-depleted T cells, or PBMCs.

Donors in Cohort 3 counted as recovered after two negative PCRs, clearance, or symptom resolution. In the original analysis: Amplification with reference gene primers provided the estimates of nucleated cell counts. Profiling relied on immunoSEQ multiplex PCR, and the TCRdb table lists in-frame clones only, not all of them. V, J and clone size reflect that table, while D and trimming were determined from the DNA. The repertoire holds 130,000 or so clones, roughly 87% seen once, with over 15% in the top ten. Sequencing was carried out using PBMCs or T cells enriched from blood (not recorded which). The TCR comes from a man aged 30 to 39 who had recovered from COVID-19.

CDR3 nucleotide sequence: TGTGCCAGCAGTGGCGAGCGGGGATTCCAAGAGACCCAGTACTTC. Amino acid sequence: CASSGERGFQETQYF. J is TRBJ2-5 and V is TRBV2, with TRBD2 identical over 7 bases. V gave up 4 bases and J gave up 1 base; unmatched junction bases: 6. The CDR3 contains 15 residues. Germline V gene data show CDR1 as SNHLY and CDR2 as FYNNEI.